This record concerns one T cell receptor beta chain sequence. The sample originates from a study of blood T cell repertoires in COVID-19. Across the study: COVID-19 samples collected from the United States, Italy and Spain covered acute and convalescent phases. T cells, B-cell-depleted T cells, or PBMCs provided the cDNA or gDNA that served as material.

Data came from immunoSEQ multiplex PCR; TCRdb stores just in-frame clones and leaves some out. The sample has about 130,000 clones; 70% to 90% are singletons. The V segment lost 4 bases and the J segment 5 bases; nucleotides outside the gene matches: 4. Per the germline V gene, CDR1 is KGHDR and CDR2 is SFDVKD. This CDR3 has 15 amino acids. The sequencing input was peripheral blood. This sequence was found in a woman in her fifties or sixties who had recovered from COVID-19. This rearrangement joins TRBV24-1 to TRBJ2-5, with 12 positions matching TRBD2. The CDR3 here is CATSEAGTSGETQYF. CDR3 DNA: TGTGCCACCAGTGAAGCCGGGACTAGCGGGGAGACCCAGTACTTC.